This T cell receptor (beta chain) comes out of a study of CD8+ T cells in alopecia areata. Treatment: oral pan-JAK inhibitor, 5-10 mg twice daily. T lymphocytes (CD4+ and CD8+) were sorted from PBMCs. Following extraction, RNA underwent reverse transcription to cDNA, which served as the sequencing template. Using immunoSEQ multiplex PCR, the repertoire was profiled, and TCRdb retains in-frame clones only, with some absent. The table lists 100,000 or so clones, roughly three fifths of them singletons, with around 17% in the top ten. This TCR derives from a human donor with alopecia areata. The sequencing used CD8+ T cells sorted from blood, collected at approximately week 61, from a patient treated with tofacitinib.

CDR3 sequence: CASSLAPGSLNTEAFF. Written as DNA, the CDR3 is TGCGCCAGCAGCTTGGCCCCGGGAAGTTTGAACACTGAAGCTTTCTTT. The chain employs TRBV5-1 and TRBJ1-1; D gene ambiguous. The CDR3 is made up of 16 amino acids. Germline CDR1 SGHRS, CDR2 YFSETQ. With 0 bases removed from V and 0 bases from J, the gap between germline ends came to 12 bases.